This T cell receptor (beta chain) was sequenced during a study of T cell repertoires in cytomegalovirus infection. Background on the study: HLA-B-restricted CMV epitopes that are well studied, plus recently identified HLA-C-restricted ones, were used by the study. Through public TCR beta signatures, both CMV infection and matching HLA type were indicated.

In regard to this clonotype: Antigen specificity is unknown.

CDR3 length equals 15 residues. The V and J ends lost 1 base and 4 bases respectively, with 14 bases between them. CDR1 SGHRS and CDR2 YFSETQ come from the germline V gene. Study-level findings and limits: Dominating the ex vivo response were HLA-C-restricted CMV-specific TCR beta clonotypes. Summed frequency of shared TCR beta families picked out CMV carriers who also had the relevant HLA.

MiXCR was run by TCRdb on the reads, yielding one entry per CDR3 protein. This table holds about 770,000 distinct CDR3 sequences, roughly 28% found once. The chain recombines TRBV5-1 with TRBJ1-2; TRBD1 is a possible D gene (5 bases). The receptor was isolated from a human donor in good health (CMV status not recorded). Some clones in this sample may be carry-over from other donors' samples. The source was cultured CD8+ T cells from PBMCs, collected from culture after CMV antigen stimulation. CDR3: CASSLSTGLLYGYTF. In DNA form, the CDR3 reads TGCGCCAGCAGCTTGAGCACGGGGCTCCTCTATGGCTACACCTTC.